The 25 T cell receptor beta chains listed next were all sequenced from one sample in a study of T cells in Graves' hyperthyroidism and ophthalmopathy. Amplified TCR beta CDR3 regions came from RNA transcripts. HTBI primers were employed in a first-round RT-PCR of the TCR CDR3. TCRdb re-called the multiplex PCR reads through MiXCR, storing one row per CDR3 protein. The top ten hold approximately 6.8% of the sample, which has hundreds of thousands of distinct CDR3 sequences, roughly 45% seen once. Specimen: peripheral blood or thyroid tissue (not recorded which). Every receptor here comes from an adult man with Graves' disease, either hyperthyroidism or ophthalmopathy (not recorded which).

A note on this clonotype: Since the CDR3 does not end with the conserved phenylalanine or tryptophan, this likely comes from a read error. CDR3 protein: CASSASGGQVNTEAFL. Written as DNA, the CDR3 is TGTGCCAGCAGCGCCTCAGGGGGACAGGTGAACACTGAAGCTTTCCTT. This chain uses TRBV9 with TRBJ1-1, with 8 bases matching TRBD1. Germline V gene data show CDR1 as SGDLS and CDR2 as YYNGEE. V shed 3 bases, J shed 0 bases, and the junction held 7 bases outside the gene matches. The CDR3 is 16 amino acids.

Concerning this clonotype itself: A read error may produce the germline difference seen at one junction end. The CDR3 spells CASSEANGEYGYTF. The CDR3 DNA sequence: TGTGCCAGCAGTGAAGCTAATGGTGAATATGGCTACACCTTC. The chain has TRBV10-3 and TRBJ1-2; D not certain. The germline V gene encodes CDR1 ENHRY and CDR2 SYGVKD. The CDR3 runs 14 residues.

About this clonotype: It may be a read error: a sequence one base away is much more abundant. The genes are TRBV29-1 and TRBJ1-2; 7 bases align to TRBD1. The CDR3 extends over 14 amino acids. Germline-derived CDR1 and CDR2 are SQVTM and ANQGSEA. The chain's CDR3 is CSVTGTDFNYGHTF. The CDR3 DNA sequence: TGCAGCGTAACCGGGACAGACTTTAACTATGGCCACACCTTC.

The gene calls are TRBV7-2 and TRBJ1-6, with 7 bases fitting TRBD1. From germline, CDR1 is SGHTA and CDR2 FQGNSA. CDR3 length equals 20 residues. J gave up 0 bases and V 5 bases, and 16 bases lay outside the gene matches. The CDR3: CASSQKPGQPSRSYNSPLHF. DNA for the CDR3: TGTGCCAGCAGCCAGAAACCGGGACAGCCATCCCGCTCCTATAATTCACCCCTCCACTTT.

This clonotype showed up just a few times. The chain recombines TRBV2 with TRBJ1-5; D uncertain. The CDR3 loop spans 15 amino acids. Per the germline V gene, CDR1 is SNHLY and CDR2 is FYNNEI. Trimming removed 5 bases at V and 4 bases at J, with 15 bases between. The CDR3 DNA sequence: TGTGCCAGCAGTAAGACTGGCGTCGGTAATCAGCCCCAGCATTTT. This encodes CASSKTGVGNQPQHF.

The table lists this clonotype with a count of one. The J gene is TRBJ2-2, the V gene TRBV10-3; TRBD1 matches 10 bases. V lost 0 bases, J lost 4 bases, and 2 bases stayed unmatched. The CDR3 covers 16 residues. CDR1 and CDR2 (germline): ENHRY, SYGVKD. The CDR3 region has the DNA TGTGCCATCAGTGAGTCCGGGACAGGGGCCACCGGGGAGCTGTTTTTT. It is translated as CAISESGTGATGELFF.

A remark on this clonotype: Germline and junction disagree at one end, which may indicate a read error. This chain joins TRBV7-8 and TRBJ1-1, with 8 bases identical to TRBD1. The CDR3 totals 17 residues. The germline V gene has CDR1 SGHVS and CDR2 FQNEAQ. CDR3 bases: TGTGCCAGCAGCCCAGGACAGGGAAGGAGAATGAACACTAAAGCTTTCTTT. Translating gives CASSPGQGRRMNTKAFF.

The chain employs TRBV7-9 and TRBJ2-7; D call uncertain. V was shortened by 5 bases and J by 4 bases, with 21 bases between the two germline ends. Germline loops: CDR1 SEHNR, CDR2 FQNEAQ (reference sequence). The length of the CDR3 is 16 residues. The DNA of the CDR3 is TGTGCCAGCAGCCCCCGCCTCGGTGGCGGAGTGTACGAGCAGTACTTC. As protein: CASSPRLGGGVYEQYF.

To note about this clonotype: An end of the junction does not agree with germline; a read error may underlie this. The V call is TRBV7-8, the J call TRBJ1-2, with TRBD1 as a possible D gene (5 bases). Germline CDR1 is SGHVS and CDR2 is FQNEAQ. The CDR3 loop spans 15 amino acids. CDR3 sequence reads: CASSLGRVKGYGYTF. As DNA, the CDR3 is TGTGCCAGCAGTTTAGGCAGGGTTAAAGGGTATGGCTACACCTTC.

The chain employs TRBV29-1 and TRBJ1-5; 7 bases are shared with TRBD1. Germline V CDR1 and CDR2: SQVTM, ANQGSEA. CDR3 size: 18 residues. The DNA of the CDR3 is TGCAGTGCTAGAGCCAGATATCAGGGGGTCATGCGCAATCAGCCCCAGCATTTT. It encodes CSARARYQGVMRNQPQHF.

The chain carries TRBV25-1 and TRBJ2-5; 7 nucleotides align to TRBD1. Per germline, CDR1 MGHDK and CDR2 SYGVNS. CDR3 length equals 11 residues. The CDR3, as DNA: TGTGCTCCGACAGGGCAAGAGACCCAGTACTTC. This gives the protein CAPTGQETQYF.

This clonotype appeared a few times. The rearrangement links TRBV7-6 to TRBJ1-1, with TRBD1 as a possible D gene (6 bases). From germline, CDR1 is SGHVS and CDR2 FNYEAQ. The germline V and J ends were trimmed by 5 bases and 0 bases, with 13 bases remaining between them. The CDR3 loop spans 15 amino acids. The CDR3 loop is CASSPPQGLNTEAFF. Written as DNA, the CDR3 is TGTGCCAGCAGCCCACCACAGGGTTTGAACACTGAAGCTTTCTTT.

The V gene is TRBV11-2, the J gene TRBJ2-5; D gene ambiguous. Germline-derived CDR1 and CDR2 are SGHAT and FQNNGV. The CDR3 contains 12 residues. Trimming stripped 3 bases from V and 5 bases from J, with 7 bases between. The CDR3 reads CASSLFRETQYF. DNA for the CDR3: TGTGCCAGCAGCTTGTTCCGCGAGACCCAGTACTTC.

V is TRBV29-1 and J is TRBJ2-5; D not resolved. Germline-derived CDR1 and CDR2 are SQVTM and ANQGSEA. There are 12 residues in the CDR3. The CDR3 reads CVESGLEETQYF. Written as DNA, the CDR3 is TGCGTTGAATCCGGGTTGGAGGAGACCCAGTACTTC.

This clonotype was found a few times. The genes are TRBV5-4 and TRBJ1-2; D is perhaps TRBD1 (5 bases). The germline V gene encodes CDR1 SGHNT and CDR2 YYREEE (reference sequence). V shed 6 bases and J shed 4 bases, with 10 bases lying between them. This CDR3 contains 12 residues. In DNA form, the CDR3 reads TGTGCCAGCAATGGGGCCACCTATGGCTACACCTTC. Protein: CASNGATYGYTF. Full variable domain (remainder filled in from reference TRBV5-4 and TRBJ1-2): ETGVTQSPTHLIKTRGQQVTLRCSSQSGHNTVSWYQQALGQGPQFIFQYYREEENGRGNFPPRFSGLQFPNYSSELNVNALELDDSALYLCASNGATYGYTFGSGTRLTVV.

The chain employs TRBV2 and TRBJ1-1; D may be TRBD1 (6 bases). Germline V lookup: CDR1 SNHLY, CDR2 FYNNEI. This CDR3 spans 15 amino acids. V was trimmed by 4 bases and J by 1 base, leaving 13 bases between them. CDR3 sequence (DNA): TGTGCCAGCAGTGTGACTCCAGGGGCGAACACTGAAGCTTTCTTT. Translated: CASSVTPGANTEAFF. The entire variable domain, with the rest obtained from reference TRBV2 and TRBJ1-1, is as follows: EPEVTQTPSHQVTQMGQEVILRCVPISNHLYFYWYRQILGQKVEFLVSFYNNEISEKSEIFDDQFSVERPDGSNFTLKIRSTKLEDSAMYFCASSVTPGANTEAFFGQGTRLTVV.

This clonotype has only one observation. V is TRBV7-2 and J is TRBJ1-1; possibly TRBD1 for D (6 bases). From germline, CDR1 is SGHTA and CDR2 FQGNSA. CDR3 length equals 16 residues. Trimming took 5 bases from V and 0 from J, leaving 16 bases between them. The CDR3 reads CASSPTGDIMNTEAFF. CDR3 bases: TGTGCCAGCAGCCCCACGGGGGACATTATGAACACTGAAGCTTTCTTT.

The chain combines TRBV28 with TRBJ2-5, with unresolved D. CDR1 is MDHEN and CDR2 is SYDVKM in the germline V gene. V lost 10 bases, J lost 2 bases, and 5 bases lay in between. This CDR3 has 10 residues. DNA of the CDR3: TGTGCCACCCTTCAAGAGACCCAGTACTTC. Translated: CATLQETQYF.

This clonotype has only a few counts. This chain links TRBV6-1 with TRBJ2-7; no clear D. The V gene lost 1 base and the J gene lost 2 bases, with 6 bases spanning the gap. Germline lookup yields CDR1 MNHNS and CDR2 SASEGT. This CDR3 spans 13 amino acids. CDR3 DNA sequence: TGTGCCAGCAGTGAAGACAGTCCCTACGAGCAGTACTTC. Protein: CASSEDSPYEQYF.

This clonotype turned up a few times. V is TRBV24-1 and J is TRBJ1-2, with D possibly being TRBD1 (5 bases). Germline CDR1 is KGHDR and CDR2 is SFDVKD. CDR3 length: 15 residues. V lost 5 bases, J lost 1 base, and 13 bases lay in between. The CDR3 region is CATSAPSGGNYGYTF. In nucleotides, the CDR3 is TGTGCCACCAGTGCGCCCTCGGGGGGTAACTATGGCTACACCTTC.

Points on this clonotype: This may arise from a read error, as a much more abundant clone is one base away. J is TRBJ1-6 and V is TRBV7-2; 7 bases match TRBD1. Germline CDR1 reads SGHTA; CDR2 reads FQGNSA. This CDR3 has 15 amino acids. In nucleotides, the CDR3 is TGTGCCAGCGGCTTAGCGACAGGGAGGAATTCACCCCTCCACTTT. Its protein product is CASGLATGRNSPLHF.

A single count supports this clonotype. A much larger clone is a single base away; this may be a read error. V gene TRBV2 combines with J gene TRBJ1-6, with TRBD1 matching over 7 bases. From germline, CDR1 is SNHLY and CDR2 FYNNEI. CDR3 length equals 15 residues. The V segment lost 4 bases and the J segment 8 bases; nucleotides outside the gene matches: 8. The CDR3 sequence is CASSAPGQKDSPLHF. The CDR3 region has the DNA TGTGCCAGCAGTGCGCCGGGACAGAAGGATTCACCCCTCCACTTT.

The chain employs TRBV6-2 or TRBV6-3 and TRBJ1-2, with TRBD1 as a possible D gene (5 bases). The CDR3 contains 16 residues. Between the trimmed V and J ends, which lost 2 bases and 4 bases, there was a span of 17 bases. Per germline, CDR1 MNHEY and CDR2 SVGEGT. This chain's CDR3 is CASSYRGRSIFYGYTF. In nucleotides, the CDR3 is TGTGCCAGCAGTTACAGGGGCAGGTCAATCTTCTATGGCTACACCTTC.

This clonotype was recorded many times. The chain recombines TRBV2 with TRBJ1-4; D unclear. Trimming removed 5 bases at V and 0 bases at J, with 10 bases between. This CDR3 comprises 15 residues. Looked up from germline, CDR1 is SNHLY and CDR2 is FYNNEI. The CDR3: CASSRTDSTNEKLFF. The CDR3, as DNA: TGTGCCAGCAGTCGGACTGACTCAACTAATGAAAAACTGTTTTTT. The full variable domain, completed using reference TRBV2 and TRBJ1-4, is EPEVTQTPSHQVTQMGQEVILRCVPISNHLYFYWYRQILGQKVEFLVSFYNNEISEKSEIFDDQFSVERPDGSNFTLKIRSTKLEDSAMYFCASSRTDSTNEKLFFGSGTQLSVL.

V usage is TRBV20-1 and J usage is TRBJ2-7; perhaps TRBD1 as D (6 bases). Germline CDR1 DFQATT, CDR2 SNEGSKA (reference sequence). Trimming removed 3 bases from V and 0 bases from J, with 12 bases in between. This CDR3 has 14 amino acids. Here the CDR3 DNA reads TGCAGTGCTAGTAGACAGGACCCCTCCTACGAGCAGTACTTC. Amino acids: CSASRQDPSYEQYF.